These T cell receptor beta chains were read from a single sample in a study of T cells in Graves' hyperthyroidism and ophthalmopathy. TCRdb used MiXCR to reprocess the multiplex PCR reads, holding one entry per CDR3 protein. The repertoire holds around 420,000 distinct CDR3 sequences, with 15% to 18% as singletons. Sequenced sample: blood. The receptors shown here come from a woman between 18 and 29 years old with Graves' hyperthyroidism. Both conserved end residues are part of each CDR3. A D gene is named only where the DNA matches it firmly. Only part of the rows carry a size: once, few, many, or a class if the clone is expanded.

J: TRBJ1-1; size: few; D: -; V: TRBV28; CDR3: CASSLVGQRAFF; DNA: TGTGCCAGCAGTTTAGTGGGCCAGAGAGCTTTCTTT
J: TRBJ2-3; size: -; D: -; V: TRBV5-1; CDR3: CASSLRTVSDTQYF; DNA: TGCGCCAGCAGCCTTAGGACAGTATCAGATACGCAGTATTTT
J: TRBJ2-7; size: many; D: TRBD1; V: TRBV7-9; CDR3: CASSLSTGVAYEQYF; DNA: TGTGCCAGCAGCTTATCGACAGGGGTAGCCTACGAGCAGTACTTC
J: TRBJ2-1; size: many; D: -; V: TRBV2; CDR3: CASSVSGSSYEQFF; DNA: TGTGCCAGCAGTGTAAGTGGGAGTAGCTATGAGCAGTTCTTC
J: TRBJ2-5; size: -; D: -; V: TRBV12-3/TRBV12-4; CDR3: CASSPNREEAQYF; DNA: TGTGCCAGCTCCCCTAACAGGGAAGAGGCCCAGTACTTC
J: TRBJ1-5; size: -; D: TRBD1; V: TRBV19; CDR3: CASSMTGASNQPQHF; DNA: TGTGCCAGTAGTATGACAGGGGCTAGCAATCAGCCCCAGCATTTT
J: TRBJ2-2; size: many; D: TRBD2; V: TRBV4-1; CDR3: CASSRTSSTGELFF; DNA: TGCGCCAGCAGTCGGACTAGTAGCACCGGGGAGCTGTTTTTT
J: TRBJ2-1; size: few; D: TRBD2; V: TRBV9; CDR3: CASSVGDSGTYNEQFF; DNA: TGTGCCAGCAGCGTAGGCGATAGCGGGACCTACAATGAGCAGTTCTTC
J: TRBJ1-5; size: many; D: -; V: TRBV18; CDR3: CASSQPGDNQPQHF; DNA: TGTGCCAGCTCACAGCCGGGGGACAATCAGCCCCAGCATTTT
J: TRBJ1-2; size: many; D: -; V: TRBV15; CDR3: CATSRDLGVTNYGYTF; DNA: TGTGCCACCAGCAGAGATCTCGGGGTTACTAACTATGGCTACACCTTC
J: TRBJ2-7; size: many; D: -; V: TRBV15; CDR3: CATSRDFGADAWEQYF; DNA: TGTGCCACCAGCAGAGATTTCGGGGCAGATGCCTGGGAGCAGTACTTC
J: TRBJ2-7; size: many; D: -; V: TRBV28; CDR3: CASSSAGKVHEQYF; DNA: TGTGCCAGCAGTTCGGCAGGGAAGGTCCACGAGCAGTACTTC
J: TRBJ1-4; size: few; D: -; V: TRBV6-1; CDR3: CASSELSRPYEKLFF; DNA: TGTGCCAGCAGTGAACTCAGCAGGCCCTATGAAAAACTGTTTTTT
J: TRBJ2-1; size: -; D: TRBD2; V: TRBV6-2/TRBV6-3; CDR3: CAKPGLAGEGSYNEQFF; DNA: TGTGCCAAGCCGGGACTAGCGGGGGAGGGCTCCTACAATGAGCAGTTCTTC
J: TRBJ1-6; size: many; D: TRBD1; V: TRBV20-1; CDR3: CSASVGQGNSPLHF; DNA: TGCAGTGCTAGCGTGGGACAGGGTAATTCACCCCTCCACTTT
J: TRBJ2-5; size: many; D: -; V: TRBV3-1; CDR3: CASNKGLGQETQYF; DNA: TGTGCCAGCAACAAGGGGCTGGGACAAGAGACCCAGTACTTC
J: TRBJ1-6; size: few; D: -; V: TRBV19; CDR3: CASSIAARVGSPLHF; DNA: TGTGCCAGTAGTATAGCGGCCAGGGTGGGTTCACCCCTCCACTTT
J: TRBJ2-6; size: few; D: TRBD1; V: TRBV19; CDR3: CASSIPGQGSGGANVLTF; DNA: TGTGCCAGTAGTATACCGGGACAGGGTTCGGGTGGGGCCAACGTCCTGACTTTC
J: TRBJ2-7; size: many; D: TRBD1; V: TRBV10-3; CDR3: CAISMDRGEDEQYF; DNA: TGTGCCATCAGTATGGACAGGGGGGAGGACGAGCAGTACTTC
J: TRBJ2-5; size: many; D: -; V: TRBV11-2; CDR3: CASSLGPGSSYQETQYF; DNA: TGTGCCAGCAGCTTAGGTCCGGGGAGCTCTTACCAAGAGACCCAGTACTTC
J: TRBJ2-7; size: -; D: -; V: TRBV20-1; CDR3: CSARKPLGDDEQYF; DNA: TGCAGTGCTAGAAAACCCCTCGGCGACGACGAGCAGTACTTC
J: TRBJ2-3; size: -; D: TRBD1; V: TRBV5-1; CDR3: CASSLWTGELTDTQYF; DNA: TGCGCCAGCAGCTTGTGGACAGGGGAGCTCACAGATACGCAGTATTTT
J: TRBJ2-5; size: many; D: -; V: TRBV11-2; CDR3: CASSLGQGGETQYF; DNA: TGTGCCAGCAGCTTAGGCCAGGGCGGGGAGACCCAGTACTTC
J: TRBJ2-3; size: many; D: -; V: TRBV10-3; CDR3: CAISPLPRQHPDTQYF; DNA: TGTGCCATCAGTCCCTTGCCCCGACAGCACCCAGATACGCAGTATTTT
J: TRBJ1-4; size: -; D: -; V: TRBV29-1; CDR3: CSGQDGQGEKLFF; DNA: TGCAGCGGGCAGGACGGCCAGGGCGAAAAACTGTTTTTT
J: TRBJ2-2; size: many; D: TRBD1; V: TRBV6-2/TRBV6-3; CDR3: CASSSIQGATGELFF; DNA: TGTGCCAGCAGTTCAATACAGGGGGCCACCGGGGAGCTGTTTTTT
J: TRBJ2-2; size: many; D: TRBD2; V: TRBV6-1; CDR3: CASSPPGLSGELFF; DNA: TGTGCCAGCAGCCCCCCGGGACTATCCGGGGAGCTGTTTTTT
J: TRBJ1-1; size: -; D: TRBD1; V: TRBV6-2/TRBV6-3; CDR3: CASSSIQGRLTEAFF; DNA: TGTGCCAGCAGTTCGATACAGGGGCGGTTGACTGAAGCTTTCTTT
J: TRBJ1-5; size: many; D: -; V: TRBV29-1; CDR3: CSVGVENSNQPQHF; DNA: TGCAGCGTTGGCGTAGAAAATAGCAATCAGCCCCAGCATTTT
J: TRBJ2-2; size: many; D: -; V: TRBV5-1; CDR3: CASSLMGENTGELFF; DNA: TGCGCCAGCAGCTTGATGGGGGAAAACACCGGGGAGCTGTTTTTT
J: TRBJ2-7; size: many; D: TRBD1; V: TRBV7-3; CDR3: CASSPRDRGVLSEQYF; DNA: TGTGCCAGCAGCCCCCGGGACAGGGGAGTCCTGAGCGAGCAGTACTTC
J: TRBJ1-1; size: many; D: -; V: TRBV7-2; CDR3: CASSFFPSGVNTEAFF; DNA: TGTGCCAGCAGCTTTTTCCCATCAGGGGTGAACACTGAAGCTTTCTTT
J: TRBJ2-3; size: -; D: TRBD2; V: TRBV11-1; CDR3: CASSRLAGAAPTDTQYF; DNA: TGTGCCAGCAGCCGACTAGCGGGAGCTGCACCCACAGATACGCAGTATTTT
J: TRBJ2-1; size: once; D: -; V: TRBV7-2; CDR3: CASSLVPAEQFF; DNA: TGTGCCAGCAGCTTAGTCCCAGCTGAGCAGTTCTTC
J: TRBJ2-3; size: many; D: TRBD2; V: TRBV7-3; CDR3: CASSSLGVAGETDTQYF; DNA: TGTGCCAGCAGCTCCCTTGGGGTAGCGGGCGAAACAGATACGCAGTATTTT
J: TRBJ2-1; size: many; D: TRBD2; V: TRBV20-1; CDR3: CSAPPPQKREKLIYNEQFF; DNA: TGCAGTGCTCCCCCCCCCCAAAAGCGGGAGAAGCTGATTTACAATGAGCAGTTCTTC
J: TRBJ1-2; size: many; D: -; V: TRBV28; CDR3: CASSFPANYGYTF; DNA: TGTGCCAGCAGTTTTCCCGCTAACTATGGCTACACCTTC
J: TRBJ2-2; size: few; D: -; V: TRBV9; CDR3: CASSEGPRAPTGELFF; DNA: TGTGCCAGCAGCGAGGGCCCCAGGGCCCCTACCGGGGAGCTGTTTTTT
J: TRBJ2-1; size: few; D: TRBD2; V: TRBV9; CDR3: CASSVGVGGGAGEQFF; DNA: TGTGCCAGCAGCGTAGGGGTTGGCGGGGGGGCCGGTGAGCAGTTCTTC
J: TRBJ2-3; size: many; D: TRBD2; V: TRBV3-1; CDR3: CASSQDRTSVTQYF; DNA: TGTGCCAGCAGCCAAGATAGGACTAGCGTTACGCAGTATTTT
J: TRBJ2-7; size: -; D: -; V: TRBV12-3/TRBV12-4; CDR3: CASSTLGLTRSYEQYF; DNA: TGTGCCAGCAGTACACTTGGACTTACACGATCCTACGAGCAGTACTTC
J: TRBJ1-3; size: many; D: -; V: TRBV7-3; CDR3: CASSPGPGGGNTIYF; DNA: TGTGCCAGCAGCCCAGGGCCGGGCGGCGGAAACACCATATATTTT
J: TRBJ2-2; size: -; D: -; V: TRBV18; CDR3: CASLSSLRNTGELFF; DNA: TGTGCCAGCCTTAGTAGCCTAAGAAACACCGGGGAGCTGTTTTTT
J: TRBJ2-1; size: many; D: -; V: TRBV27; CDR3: CASSWDGVPYNEQFF; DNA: TGTGCCAGCAGTTGGGACGGGGTCCCCTACAATGAGCAGTTCTTC
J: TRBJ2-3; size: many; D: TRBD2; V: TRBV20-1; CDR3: CSLRGGFTDTQYF; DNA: TGCAGTCTCCGGGGAGGGTTCACAGATACGCAGTATTTT
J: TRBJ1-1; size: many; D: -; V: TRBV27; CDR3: CASSPITGSNTEAFF; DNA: TGTGCCAGCAGCCCAATCACAGGGTCGAACACTGAAGCTTTCTTT
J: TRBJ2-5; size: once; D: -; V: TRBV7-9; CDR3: CASSPPFRGSKETQYF; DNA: TGTGCCAGCAGCCCGCCGTTTAGGGGGAGCAAAGAGACCCAGTACTTC
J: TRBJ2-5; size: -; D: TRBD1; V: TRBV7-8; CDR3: CASSPWTGPYQETQYF; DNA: TGTGCCAGCAGCCCGTGGACAGGGCCGTACCAAGAGACCCAGTACTTC
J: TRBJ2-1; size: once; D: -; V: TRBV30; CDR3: CAWSVGQVPYNEQFF; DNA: TGTGCCTGGAGTGTAGGGCAGGTGCCCTACAATGAGCAGTTCTTC
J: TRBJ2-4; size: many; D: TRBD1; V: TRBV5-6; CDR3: CASSFEQGALAKNIQYF; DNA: TGTGCCAGCAGCTTCGAACAGGGGGCTCTAGCCAAAAACATTCAGTACTTC
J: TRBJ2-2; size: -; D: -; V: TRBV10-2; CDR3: CASSDSSGELFF; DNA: TGCGCCAGCAGCGACAGCTCCGGGGAGCTGTTTTTT
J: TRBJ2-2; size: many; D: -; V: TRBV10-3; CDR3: CAMGAGMLGELFF; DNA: TGTGCCATGGGTGCAGGGATGCTAGGGGAGCTGTTTTTT
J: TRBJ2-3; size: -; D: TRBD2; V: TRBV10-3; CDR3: CAARAGAASQDTQYF; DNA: TGTGCCGCACGAGCGGGGGCCGCGTCCCAAGATACGCAGTATTTT
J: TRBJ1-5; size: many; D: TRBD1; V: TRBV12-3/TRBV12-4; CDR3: CASSSRTGNSNQPQHF; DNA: TGTGCCAGCAGTTCCCGGACAGGCAATAGCAATCAGCCCCAGCATTTT
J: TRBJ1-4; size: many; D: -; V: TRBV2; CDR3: CASSVRGTAEKLFF; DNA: TGTGCCAGCAGTGTAAGGGGTACGGCTGAAAAACTGTTTTTT
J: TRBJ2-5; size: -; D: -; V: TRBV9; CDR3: CASSVSGSQETQYF; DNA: TGTGCCAGCAGCGTATCAGGCAGCCAAGAGACCCAGTACTTC
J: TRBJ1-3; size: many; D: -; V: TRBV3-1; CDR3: CASSQGGTVSGNTIYF; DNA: TGTGCCAGCAGCCAAGGAGGGACGGTCTCTGGAAACACCATATATTTT
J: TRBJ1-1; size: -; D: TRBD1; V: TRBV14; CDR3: CASSQDWWAGGGRNTEAFF; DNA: TGTGCCAGCAGCCAAGATTGGTGGGCAGGGGGCGGTAGAAACACTGAAGCTTTCTTT